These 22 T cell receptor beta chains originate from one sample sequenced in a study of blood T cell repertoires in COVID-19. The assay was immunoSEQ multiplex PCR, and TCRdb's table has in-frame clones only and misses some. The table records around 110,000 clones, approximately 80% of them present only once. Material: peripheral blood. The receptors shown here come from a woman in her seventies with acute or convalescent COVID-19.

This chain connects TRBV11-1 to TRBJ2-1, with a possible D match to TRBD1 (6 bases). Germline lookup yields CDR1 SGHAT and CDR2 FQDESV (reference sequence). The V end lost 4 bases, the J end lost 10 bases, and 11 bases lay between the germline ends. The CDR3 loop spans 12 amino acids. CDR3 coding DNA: TGTGCCAGCAGCTGGGACATCGGGGAGCAGTTCTTC. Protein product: CASSWDIGEQFF.

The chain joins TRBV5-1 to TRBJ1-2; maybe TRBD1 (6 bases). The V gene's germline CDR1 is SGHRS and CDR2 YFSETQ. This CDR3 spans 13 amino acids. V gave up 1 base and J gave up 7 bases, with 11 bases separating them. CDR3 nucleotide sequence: TGCGCCAGCAGCTTGTCCCCGACAGGTGGCTACACCTTC. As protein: CASSLSPTGGYTF.

The CDR3 DNA reads TGTGCCAGCAGCTTCTACAGGGGGCTTACCTACAATGAGCAGTTCTTC. Protein sequence: CASSFYRGLTYNEQFF. This chain uses TRBV11-2 with TRBJ2-1, with 9 nucleotides matching TRBD1. The ends lost 3 bases at V and 2 bases at J; junction bases unmatched: 5. Per germline, CDR1 SGHAT and CDR2 FQNNGV. The CDR3 length is 16 residues.

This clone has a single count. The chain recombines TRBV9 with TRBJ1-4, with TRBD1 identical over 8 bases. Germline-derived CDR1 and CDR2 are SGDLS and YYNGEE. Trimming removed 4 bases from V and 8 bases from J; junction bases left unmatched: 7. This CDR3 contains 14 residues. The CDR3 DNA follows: TGTGCCAGCAGCCTAGGGACAGGCGGGGAAAAACTGTTTTTT. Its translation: CASSLGTGGEKLFF. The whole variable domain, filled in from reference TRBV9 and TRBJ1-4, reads DSGVTQTPKHLITATGQRVTLRCSPRSGDLSVYWYQQSLDQGLQFLIQYYNGEERAKGNILERFSAQQFPDLHSELNLSSLELGDSALYFCASSLGTGGEKLFFGSGTQLSVL.

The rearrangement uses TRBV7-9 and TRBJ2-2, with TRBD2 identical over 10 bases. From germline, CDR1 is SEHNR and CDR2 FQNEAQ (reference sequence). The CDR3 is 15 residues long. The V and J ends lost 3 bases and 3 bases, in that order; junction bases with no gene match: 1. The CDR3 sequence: CASSFTSGDTGELFF. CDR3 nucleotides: TGTGCCAGCAGCTTCACTAGCGGGGACACCGGGGAGCTGTTTTTT. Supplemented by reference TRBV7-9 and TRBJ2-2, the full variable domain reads DTGVSQNPRHKITKRGQNVTFRCDPISEHNRLYWYRQTLGQGPEFLTYFQNEAQLEKSRLLSDRFSAERPKGSFSTLEIQRTEQGDSAMYLCASSFTSGDTGELFFGEGSRLTVL.

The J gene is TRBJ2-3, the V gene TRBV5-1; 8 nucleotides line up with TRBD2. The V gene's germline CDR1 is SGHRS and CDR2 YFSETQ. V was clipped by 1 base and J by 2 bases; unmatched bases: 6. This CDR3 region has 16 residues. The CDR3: CASSLKLRGDTDTQYF. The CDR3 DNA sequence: TGCGCCAGCAGCTTGAAATTGCGGGGGGACACAGATACGCAGTATTTT.

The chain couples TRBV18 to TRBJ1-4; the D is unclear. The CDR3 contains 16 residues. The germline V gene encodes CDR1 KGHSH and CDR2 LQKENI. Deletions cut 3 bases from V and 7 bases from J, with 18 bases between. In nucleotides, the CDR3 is TGTGCCAGCTCACCGGGCCCGGGTGTTGGACTTGAAAAACTGTTTTTT. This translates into CASSPGPGVGLEKLFF.

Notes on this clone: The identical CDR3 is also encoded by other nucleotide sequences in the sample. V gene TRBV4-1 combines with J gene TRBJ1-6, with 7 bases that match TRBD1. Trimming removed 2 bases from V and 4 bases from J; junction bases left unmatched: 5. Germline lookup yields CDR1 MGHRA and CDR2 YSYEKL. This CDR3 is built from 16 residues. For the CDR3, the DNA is TGCGCCAGCAGCCAACAGCGGACAGGTTATAATTCACCCCTCCACTTT. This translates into CASSQQRTGYNSPLHF.

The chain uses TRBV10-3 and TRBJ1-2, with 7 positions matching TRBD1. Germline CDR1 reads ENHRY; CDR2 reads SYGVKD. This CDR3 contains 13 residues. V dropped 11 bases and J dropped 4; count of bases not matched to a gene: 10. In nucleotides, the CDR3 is TGTGCCTCGAGGACAGGCGGAAGCTATGGCTACACCTTC. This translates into CASRTGGSYGYTF.

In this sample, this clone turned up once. The CDR3 is CASSNLRVETQYF. The CDR3 DNA reads as TGTGCCAGCAGCAATTTGCGTGTAGAGACCCAGTACTTC. This chain connects TRBV11-1 to TRBJ2-5, with D uncertain. Trimming left V 5 bases short and J 4 bases short, with 11 bases between. Germline loops: CDR1 SGHAT, CDR2 FQDESV (reference sequence). The CDR3 spans 13 residues.

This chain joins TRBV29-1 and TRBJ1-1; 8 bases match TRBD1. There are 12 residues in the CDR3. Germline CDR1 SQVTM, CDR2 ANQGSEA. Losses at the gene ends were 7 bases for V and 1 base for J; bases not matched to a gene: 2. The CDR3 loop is CSADRGNTEAFF. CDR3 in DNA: TGCAGCGCCGACAGGGGGAACACTGAAGCTTTCTTT.

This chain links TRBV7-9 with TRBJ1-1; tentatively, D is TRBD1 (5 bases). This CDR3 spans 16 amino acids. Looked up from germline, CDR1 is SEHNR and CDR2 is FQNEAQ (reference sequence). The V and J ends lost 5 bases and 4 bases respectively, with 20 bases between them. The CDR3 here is CASSPMGSTQGTEAFF. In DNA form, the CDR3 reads TGTGCCAGCAGCCCGATGGGCTCCACTCAGGGCACTGAAGCTTTCTTT.

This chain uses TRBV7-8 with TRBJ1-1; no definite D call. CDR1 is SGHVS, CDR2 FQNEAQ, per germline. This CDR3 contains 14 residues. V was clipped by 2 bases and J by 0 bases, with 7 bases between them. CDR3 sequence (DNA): TGTGCCAGCAGCTTACCGCACATGAACACTGAAGCTTTCTTT. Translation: CASSLPHMNTEAFF.

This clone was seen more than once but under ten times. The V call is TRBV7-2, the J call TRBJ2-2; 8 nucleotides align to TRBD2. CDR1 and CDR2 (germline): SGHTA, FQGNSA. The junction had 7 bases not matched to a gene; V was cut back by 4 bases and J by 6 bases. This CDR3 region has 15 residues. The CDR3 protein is CASSSPGTRPGELFF. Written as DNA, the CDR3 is TGTGCCAGCAGCTCTCCCGGGACTAGGCCCGGGGAGCTGTTTTTT.

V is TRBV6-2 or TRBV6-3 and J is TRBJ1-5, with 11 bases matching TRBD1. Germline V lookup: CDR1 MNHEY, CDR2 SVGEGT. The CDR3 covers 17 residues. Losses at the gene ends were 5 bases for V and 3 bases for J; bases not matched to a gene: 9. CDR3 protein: CASSPDRDRGINQPQHF. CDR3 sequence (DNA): TGTGCCAGCAGTCCCGACCGGGACAGGGGGATCAATCAGCCCCAGCATTTT.

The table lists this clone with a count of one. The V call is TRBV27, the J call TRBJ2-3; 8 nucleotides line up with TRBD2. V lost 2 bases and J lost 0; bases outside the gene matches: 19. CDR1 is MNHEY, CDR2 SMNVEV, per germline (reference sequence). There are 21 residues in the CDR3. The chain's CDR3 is CASSLGRGAGVHPSSTDTQYF. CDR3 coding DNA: TGTGCCAGCAGTTTAGGGCGGGGAGCGGGGGTTCACCCTTCTAGCACAGATACGCAGTATTTT.

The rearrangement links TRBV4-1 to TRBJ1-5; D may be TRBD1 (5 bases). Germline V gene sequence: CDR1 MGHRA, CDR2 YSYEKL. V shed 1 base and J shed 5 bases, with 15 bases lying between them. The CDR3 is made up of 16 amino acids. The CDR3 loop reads CASSQVGGLTDQPQHF. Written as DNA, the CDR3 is TGCGCCAGCAGCCAAGTCGGGGGACTCACGGATCAGCCCCAGCATTTT.

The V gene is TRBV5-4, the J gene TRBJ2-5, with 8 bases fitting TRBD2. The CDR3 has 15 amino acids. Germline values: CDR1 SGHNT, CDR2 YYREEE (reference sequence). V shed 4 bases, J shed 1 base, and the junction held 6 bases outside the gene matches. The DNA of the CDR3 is TGTGCCAGCAGCGCCCAAGCGGGGGTCCAAGAGACCCAGTACTTC. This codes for CASSAQAGVQETQYF.

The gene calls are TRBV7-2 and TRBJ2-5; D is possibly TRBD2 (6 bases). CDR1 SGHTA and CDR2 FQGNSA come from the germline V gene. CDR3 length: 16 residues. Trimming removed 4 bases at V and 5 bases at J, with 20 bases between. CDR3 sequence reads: CASSSRDFWQWETQYF. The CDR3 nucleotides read TGTGCCAGCAGCTCCCGGGACTTCTGGCAGTGGGAGACCCAGTACTTC.

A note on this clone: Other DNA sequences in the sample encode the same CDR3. The CDR3 DNA reads TGCGCCAGCAGCTTGGGAGGGACTAGCGGAACAGATACGCAGTATTTT. Translating it yields CASSLGGTSGTDTQYF. V gene TRBV5-1 combines with J gene TRBJ2-3; TRBD2 aligns across 11 bases. After removal of 0 bases from V and 3 bases from J, the junction contained 3 bases not matched to a gene. This CDR3 has 16 residues. The germline V gene has CDR1 SGHRS and CDR2 YFSETQ.

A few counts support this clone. The DNA of the CDR3 is TGTGCCAGCAGTTACTCCGGACAGGGGGGCACTGAAGCTTTCTTT. Encoded protein: CASSYSGQGGTEAFF. The gene calls are TRBV6-5 and TRBJ1-1; TRBD1 agrees at 10 bases. Per germline, CDR1 MNHEY and CDR2 SVGAGI. This CDR3 region has 15 residues. Trimming at V came to 0 bases and at J to 4 bases, leaving 2 bases not matched to a gene.

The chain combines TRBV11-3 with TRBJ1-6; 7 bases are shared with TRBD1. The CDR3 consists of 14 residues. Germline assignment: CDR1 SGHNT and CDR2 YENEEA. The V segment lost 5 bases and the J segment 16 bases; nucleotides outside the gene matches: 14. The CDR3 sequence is CASSPSQGGTSLHF. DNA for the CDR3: TGTGCCAGCAGCCCTAGTCAGGGGGGAACGTCGCTCCACTTT.